This is a list of T cell receptor beta chains from one sample in a study of early T cells in non-severe SARS-CoV-2 infection. TCRdb reprocessed the 5' RACE reads with MiXCR, giving one entry per CDR3 protein. The data contain tens of thousands of distinct CDR3 sequences, 4% to 5% of them singletons. The specimen was whole blood. The origin of the receptors is an adult who was a healthcare worker with PCR-confirmed SARS-CoV-2 infection or an uninfected control (not recorded which). CDR3s include the opening cysteine and the closing phenylalanine or tryptophan. A D gene is named only where the DNA matches it firmly. Where a row states a size, it is once, few, many or the class of an expanded clone; other rows omit it.

>TRBV3-2|14|many|TRBJ1-4|.
CASSNGQGTEKLFF
TGTGCCAGCAGCAATGGACAGGGCACGGAAAAACTGTTTTTT
>TRBV27|18|many|TRBJ2-5|TRBD2
CASSLIGPSGGPQETQYF
TGTGCCAGCAGTTTAATCGGGCCTAGCGGGGGCCCTCAAGAGACCCAGTACTTC
>TRBV20-1|18|many|TRBJ2-1|.
CSARDMVTDVSSYNEQFF
TGCAGTGCTAGAGACATGGTGACGGACGTGAGCTCCTACAATGAGCAGTTCTTC
>TRBV7-6|14|many|TRBJ2-5|.
CASSQRGGAETQYF
TGTGCCAGCAGCCAACGCGGGGGCGCAGAGACCCAGTACTTC
>TRBV7-2|15|many|TRBJ1-1|TRBD1
CASSSDLTGVTEAFF
TGTGCCAGCAGCTCTGACCTGACAGGGGTCACTGAAGCTTTCTTT
>TRBV27|16|medium-sized|TRBJ2-1|.
CASSSITGPRRSEQFF
TGTGCCAGCAGTTCTATCACCGGGCCGAGGAGAAGTGAGCAGTTCTTC
>TRBV24-1|12|many|TRBJ1-1|.
CATAKSGTEAFF
TGTGCCACCGCAAAGTCCGGGACTGAAGCTTTCTTT
>TRBV7-2|15|many|TRBJ1-5|.
CASSLGGSNNQPQHF
TGTGCCAGCAGCTTGGGGGGTAGTAACAATCAGCCCCAGCATTTT
>TRBV4-3|14|many|TRBJ1-4|TRBD1
CASSQFTGGEKLFF
TGCGCCAGCAGCCAATTTACAGGGGGAGAAAAACTGTTTTTT
>TRBV5-1|14|many|TRBJ2-1|.
CASSPLGSYNEQFF
TGCGCCAGCAGCCCCCTAGGTTCCTACAATGAGCAGTTCTTC
>TRBV11-2|16|many|TRBJ2-1|TRBD1
CASSRLRGRSYNEQFF
TGTGCCAGCAGTCGCCTCAGGGGGCGCTCCTACAATGAGCAGTTCTTC
>TRBV15|14|many|TRBJ2-1|.
CATSERDSHNEQFF
TGTGCCACCAGCGAAAGGGATAGTCACAATGAGCAGTTCTTC
>TRBV28|12|many|TRBJ1-2|.
CASSSGWEGYTF
TGTGCCAGCAGCTCAGGGTGGGAAGGCTACACCTTC
>TRBV4-3|14|many|TRBJ2-5|TRBD2
CASSLGGGAETQYF
TGCGCCAGCAGTCTCGGGGGAGGGGCGGAGACCCAGTACTTC
>TRBV18|14|many|TRBJ2-3|.
CASSPGVSTDTQYF
TGTGCCAGCTCACCGGGGGTTTCTACAGATACGCAGTATTTT
>TRBV7-2|14|many|TRBJ2-3|TRBD2
CASSPGLGTDTQYF
TGTGCCAGCAGCCCGGGACTAGGCACAGATACGCAGTATTTT
>TRBV20-1|15|many|TRBJ2-2|.
CSARDSGRNTGELFF
TGCAGTGCTAGAGACAGCGGAAGAAACACCGGGGAGCTGTTTTTT
>TRBV7-9|15|many|TRBJ2-5|.
CASSLVGGGVETQYF
TGTGCCAGCAGCTTAGTAGGAGGGGGTGTGGAGACCCAGTACTTC
>TRBV12-3/TRBV12-4|14|many|TRBJ2-3|TRBD2
CASSFGGEGDTQYF
TGTGCCAGCAGTTTTGGGGGGGAGGGAGATACGCAGTATTTT
>TRBV13|16|many|TRBJ1-6|.
CASSLEGISYNSPLHF
TGTGCCAGCAGCTTAGAAGGCATCTCCTATAATTCACCCCTCCACTTT
>TRBV7-6|12|many|TRBJ2-3|TRBD2
CASSPVGEGQYF
TGTGCCAGCAGCCCCGTGGGGGAGGGGCAGTATTTT
>TRBV29-1|17|many|TRBJ1-5|.
CSVEDGGTPEVRQPQHF
TGCAGCGTTGAAGATGGCGGGACACCCGAGGTCAGGCAGCCCCAGCATTTT
>TRBV12-3/TRBV12-4|11|.|TRBJ2-7|TRBD1
CASRQGQEQYF
TGTGCCAGCAGACAGGGACAGGAGCAGTACTTC
>TRBV6-6|12|many|TRBJ2-7|.
CASRGQGNEQYF
TGTGCCAGCAGGGGGCAGGGAAACGAGCAGTACTTC
>TRBV5-1|16|many|TRBJ2-1|TRBD2
CASSLSQVAGGTEQFF
TGCGCCAGCAGCCTCTCCCAGGTAGCGGGAGGAACTGAGCAGTTCTTC
>TRBV7-2|14|many|TRBJ1-1|TRBD1
CASSSDRVGTEAFF
TGTGCCAGCAGCTCTGACAGGGTTGGGACTGAAGCTTTCTTT
>TRBV29-1|13|.|TRBJ2-7|.
CSVVSGPSYEQYF
TGCAGCGTTGTATCAGGTCCGAGCTACGAGCAGTACTTC
>TRBV12-5|14|many|TRBJ2-3|TRBD1
CANEIGQGTDTQYF
TGTGCTAATGAAATTGGACAGGGGACAGATACGCAGTATTTT
>TRBV3-1|17|.|TRBJ1-6|TRBD1
CASSQRDSGTDRAPLHF
TGTGCCAGCAGCCAGAGGGACAGTGGGACCGACCGGGCACCCCTCCACTTT
>TRBV5-1|13|many|TRBJ2-7|.
CASSSGVYYEQYF
TGCGCCAGCAGCTCCGGGGTTTACTACGAGCAGTACTTC
>TRBV7-6|13|many|TRBJ2-7|.
CASSPVRFYEQYF
TGTGCCAGCAGCCCAGTTCGATTCTACGAGCAGTACTTC
>TRBV7-3|13|many|TRBJ1-5|.
CASSSSGNQPQHF
TGTGCCAGCAGCTCTTCTGGCAATCAGCCCCAGCATTTT
>TRBV7-2|15|many|TRBJ2-1|TRBD1
CASSLGQGASYEQFF
TGTGCCAGCAGCTTAGGACAGGGGGCTAGTTATGAGCAGTTCTTC
>TRBV3-1|13|few|TRBJ2-3|.
CASSQADRDTQYF
TGTGCCAGCAGCCAGGCAGATCGAGATACGCAGTATTTT
>TRBV19|13|many|TRBJ1-4|.
CASTPTTTGKLFF
TGTGCCAGTACCCCTACAACGACAGGAAAACTGTTTTTT
>TRBV6-6|13|.|TRBJ2-7|.
CASSRRTAREQYF
TGTGCCAGCAGCCGCCGGACTGCGAGGGAGCAGTACTTC